The 21 T cell receptor beta chains below were found in one sample sequenced in a study of blood T cell repertoires in COVID-19. Only in-frame clones appear in the TCRdb table, and some are missing; sequencing was by immunoSEQ multiplex PCR. The data contain roughly 85,000 clones, 60% to 85% of them singletons. The sequenced material came from peripheral blood. The receptors were sampled from a human donor in a cohort sampled during active COVID-19.

This sequence joins TRBV19 and TRBJ1-5, with TRBD1 as a possible D gene (6 bases). This CDR3 region has 15 residues. Germline assignment: CDR1 LNHDA and CDR2 SQIVND (reference sequence). The V and J ends lost 6 bases and 4 bases respectively, with 16 bases between them. CDR3 residues: CASRGGRDNNQPQHF. CDR3 DNA sequence: TGTGCCAGTAGGGGAGGGAGGGACAATAATCAGCCCCAGCATTTT.

This clone was seen only a few times. This rearrangement joins TRBV5-1 to TRBJ2-7; TRBD1 is a possible D gene (6 bases). Trimming stripped 3 bases from V and 0 bases from J, with 19 bases between. The CDR3 spans 17 residues. CDR1 and CDR2 (germline): SGHRS, YFSETQ. The CDR3 loop is CASSYTPTGPSSYEQYF. CDR3 in DNA: TGCGCCAGCAGCTACACACCCACAGGGCCGAGCTCCTACGAGCAGTACTTC. Using reference TRBV5-1 and TRBJ2-7 for the parts outside the CDR3, the full variable domain is KAGVTQTPRYLIKTRGQQVTLSCSPISGHRSVSWYQQTPGQGLQFLFEYFSETQRNKGNFPGRFSGRQFSNSRSEMNVSTLELGDSALYLCASSYTPTGPSSYEQYFGPGTRLTVT.

The V and J genes are TRBV2 and TRBJ1-3; the D gene is possibly TRBD1 (5 bases). Germline CDR1 and CDR2: SNHLY and FYNNEI. V lost 6 bases and J 4 bases, leaving 19 bases between the germline ends. The CDR3 is 16 residues long. As DNA, the CDR3 is TGTGCCAGCAGGGCAACGGGGGGGGTTTACGGAAACACCATATATTTT. It yields the protein CASRATGGVYGNTIYF.

This sequence joins TRBV6-5 and TRBJ1-2, with TRBD1 identical over 8 bases. Germline loops: CDR1 MNHEY, CDR2 SVGAGI. The CDR3 contains 13 residues. After removal of 6 bases from V and 8 bases from J, the junction contained 8 bases not matched to a gene. As DNA, the CDR3 is TGTGCCAGCAGCCGGACAGGGTTCGAAGGCTACACCTTC. Translating gives CASSRTGFEGYTF.

The V call is TRBV3-1 (or the pseudogene TRBV3-2), the J call TRBJ2-7, with D possibly being TRBD1 (6 bases). Germline V CDR1 and CDR2: LGHDT, YNNKEL (reference sequence). Trimming took 1 base from V and 3 from J, leaving 13 bases between them. The CDR3 spans 15 residues. The CDR3 DNA follows: TGTGCCAGCAGCCAAGGTCTGGGGGCCTACTACGAGCAGTACTTC. Translation gives CASSQGLGAYYEQYF.

This chain uses TRBV28 with TRBJ1-3; TRBD1 might be the D (6 bases). The CDR3 covers 14 residues. With 2 bases removed from V and 2 bases from J, the gap between germline ends came to 7 bases. The germline V gene has CDR1 MDHEN and CDR2 SYDVKM. In DNA form, the CDR3 reads TGTGCCAGCAGTTTAGCAGGGGCTGGAAACACCATATATTTT. Translation: CASSLAGAGNTIYF.

This rearrangement joins TRBV5-1 to TRBJ1-4; D possibly corresponds to TRBD1 (6 bases). The germline V gene encodes CDR1 SGHRS and CDR2 YFSETQ. The ends were cut back, 4 bases at V and 7 bases at J, with 17 bases in the middle. The CDR3 runs to 15 residues. In DNA form, the CDR3 reads TGCGCCAGCAGCCCCGAAGGGGGGGCGGTTGAAAAACTGTTTTTT. Amino acids: CASSPEGGAVEKLFF. The whole variable domain, filled in from reference TRBV5-1 and TRBJ1-4, reads KAGVTQTPRYLIKTRGQQVTLSCSPISGHRSVSWYQQTPGQGLQFLFEYFSETQRNKGNFPGRFSGRQFSNSRSEMNVSTLELGDSALYLCASSPEGGAVEKLFFGSGTQLSVL.

The chain joins TRBV27 to TRBJ2-5; 7 bases align to TRBD1. The CDR3 runs to 14 residues. J gave up 5 bases and V 5 bases, and 8 bases lay outside the gene matches. Germline-derived CDR1 and CDR2 are MNHEY and SMNVEV (reference sequence). In DNA, the CDR3 is TGTGCCAGCAGTCCCTGGGACAGAGCGGAGACCCAGTACTTC. Amino acid sequence: CASSPWDRAETQYF.

This clone was counted between two and nine times. This chain links TRBV5-1 with TRBJ2-7; D may be TRBD1 (6 bases). CDR1 is SGHRS, CDR2 YFSETQ, per germline. V was clipped by 3 bases and J by 0 bases, with 13 bases between them. The length of the CDR3 is 15 residues. The CDR3 sequence: CASSWGNRASYEQYF. CDR3 sequence (DNA): TGCGCCAGCAGCTGGGGTAACAGGGCCTCCTACGAGCAGTACTTC.

V gene TRBV5-4 combines with J gene TRBJ1-2; 8 bases are a match to TRBD1. The J segment lost 8 bases and the V segment lost 6 bases, leaving 9 bases of the junction unmatched. The CDR3 runs 13 residues. Germline CDR1 is SGHNT and CDR2 is YYREEE (reference sequence). The CDR3 DNA is TGTGCCAGCAACGACAGGGGCCTGGGAGGCTACACCTTC. This gives the protein CASNDRGLGGYTF. Using reference TRBV5-4 and TRBJ1-2 for the parts outside the CDR3, the full variable domain is ETGVTQSPTHLIKTRGQQVTLRCSSQSGHNTVSWYQQALGQGPQFIFQYYREEENGRGNFPPRFSGLQFPNYSSELNVNALELDDSALYLCASNDRGLGGYTFGSGTRLTVV.

The V gene is TRBV5-6, the J gene TRBJ2-6; possibly TRBD2 for D (5 bases). Trimming took 0 bases from V and 2 from J, leaving 6 bases between them. The CDR3 totals 15 residues. CDR1 is SGHDT, CDR2 YYEEEE, per germline. CDR3 sequence: CASSLGRAGANVLTF. DNA for the CDR3: TGTGCCAGCAGCTTGGGGCGGGCTGGGGCCAACGTCCTGACTTTC.

This chain joins TRBV5-1 and TRBJ1-2; no clear D gene. From germline, CDR1 is SGHRS and CDR2 YFSETQ. The CDR3 is 15 amino acids. V lost 0 bases and J lost 4, with 13 bases in between. The CDR3 coding sequence is TGCGCCAGCAGCTTGGTCCCAGCAACTATCTATGGCTACACCTTC. Residues: CASSLVPATIYGYTF.

This rearrangement joins TRBV5-1 to TRBJ1-6; D might be TRBD1 (6 bases). Germline V CDR1 and CDR2: SGHRS, YFSETQ. The CDR3 is 14 residues long. Deletions cut 3 bases from V and 9 bases from J, with 13 bases between. Here the CDR3 DNA reads TGCGCCAGCAGCTCCACACAGGGTGGTTCACCCCTCCACTTT. This translates into CASSSTQGGSPLHF.

This chain connects TRBV30 to TRBJ2-7, with TRBD2 matching 11 bases. The V gene end was trimmed by 1 base and the J gene end by 1 base; junction bases not matched to a gene: 3. Germline V gives CDR1 GTSNPN, CDR2 SVGIG (reference sequence). The CDR3 is 15 residues long. For the CDR3, the DNA is TGTGCCTGGAGTGCCGGGACTAGCGGTTCCTACGAGCAGTACTTC. Encoded protein: CAWSAGTSGSYEQYF.

The gene calls are TRBV2 and TRBJ1-5; D perhaps matches TRBD1 (5 bases). With 3 bases removed from V and 6 bases from J, the gap between germline ends came to 6 bases. The CDR3 runs to 12 residues. Germline CDR1 is SNHLY and CDR2 is FYNNEI. The chain's CDR3 is CASSEQGQPQHF. The CDR3 DNA is TGTGCCAGCAGTGAGCAGGGTCAGCCCCAGCATTTT. Drawing the rest from reference TRBV2 and TRBJ1-5, the complete variable domain is EPEVTQTPSHQVTQMGQEVILRCVPISNHLYFYWYRQILGQKVEFLVSFYNNEISEKSEIFDDQFSVERPDGSNFTLKIRSTKLEDSAMYFCASSEQGQPQHFGDGTRLSIL.

The chain joins TRBV7-2 to TRBJ2-5; 7 bases align to TRBD2. CDR1 and CDR2 (germline): SGHTA, FQGNSA. The V segment lost 1 base and the J segment 5 bases; nucleotides outside the gene matches: 10. The CDR3 length is 16 residues. CDR3 protein: CASSLERSGAGETQYF. In DNA form, the CDR3 reads TGTGCCAGCAGCTTAGAACGAAGCGGGGCGGGGGAGACCCAGTACTTC.

The CDR3 reads CASSRPGVGLGEQYF. The CDR3, as DNA: TGTGCCAGCAGTCGTCCGGGAGTCGGGCTTGGCGAGCAGTACTTC. The chain employs TRBV6-5 and TRBJ2-7; D perhaps matches TRBD2 (6 bases). Trimming removed 5 bases from V and 6 bases from J, with 20 bases in between. The CDR3 spans 15 residues. Germline loops: CDR1 MNHEY, CDR2 SVGAGI.

This chain uses TRBV7-2 with TRBJ2-7; 11 bases match TRBD2. Germline V gives CDR1 SGHTA, CDR2 FQGNSA. CDR3 length: 17 residues. V trimming: 5 bases; J trimming: 0 bases; junction bases outside the gene matches: 9. CDR3 nucleotide sequence: TGTGCCAGCAGCCTCCGAATAGCGGGGGGGCCCTCCTACGAGCAGTACTTC. It translates to CASSLRIAGGPSYEQYF.

CDR3 sequence (DNA): TGTGCCAGCACAGACGAGGACCAAGAGACCCAGTACTTC. Translated, it gives CASTDEDQETQYF. This chain joins TRBV12-3 or TRBV12-4 and TRBJ2-5, with D unresolved. Deletions cut 7 bases from V and 0 bases from J, with 9 bases between. The length of the CDR3 is 13 residues.

This chain joins TRBV7-8 and TRBJ2-7; 7 bases are a match to TRBD1. J lost 5 bases, V lost 6 bases, and 4 bases had no gene match. The CDR3 sequence is 12 residues long. In germline, CDR1 is SGHVS, CDR2 FQNEAQ. The DNA of the CDR3 is TGTGCCAGCAGACTTGACAGGGACGAGCAGTACTTC. Its translation: CASRLDRDEQYF.

V and J are TRBV2 and TRBJ1-5; D may be TRBD1 (5 bases). The V gene's germline CDR1 is SNHLY and CDR2 FYNNEI. The CDR3 is 14 residues long. The V end was cut by 4 bases, the J end by 3 bases, with 10 bases between. Here the CDR3 reads CASSAAGNNQPQHF. The CDR3 coding sequence is TGTGCCAGCAGTGCGGCAGGGAACAATCAGCCCCAGCATTTT.